The next 27 T cell receptor beta chains were all read from a single sample in a study of blood T cell repertoires in COVID-19. Here immunoSEQ multiplex PCR was the method, and the copy in TCRdb shows in-frame clones only, minus some. This table holds under 200,000 clones, about 90% found once. The sequencing input was peripheral blood. Receptors were obtained from a young man with active or convalescent COVID-19.

V gene TRBV4-2 combines with J gene TRBJ2-1; a possible D gene is TRBD1 (6 bases). V lost 2 bases, J lost 0 bases, and 17 bases lay in between. Germline CDR1 reads LGHNA; CDR2 reads YNFKEQ. There are 18 residues in the CDR3. The CDR3 sequence is CASSQKPPTGSSYNEQFF. The CDR3, as DNA: TGTGCCAGCAGCCAAAAACCCCCTACAGGGAGCTCCTACAATGAGCAGTTCTTC.

The count of this clone is one. The V call is TRBV28, the J call TRBJ2-3; D perhaps matches TRBD1 (5 bases). The V gene's germline CDR1 is MDHEN and CDR2 SYDVKM. The V end was cut by 4 bases, the J end by 6 bases, with 11 bases between. CDR3 length: 13 residues. The CDR3 loop reads CASSYDSPDTQYF. CDR3 coding DNA: TGTGCCAGCAGTTATGACAGCCCGGATACGCAGTATTTT.

The rearrangement joins TRBV5-4 to TRBJ1-2, with D possibly being TRBD1 (6 bases). V lost 6 bases and J lost 3, with 21 bases in between. CDR1 and CDR2 from the germline V gene are SGHNT and YYREEE (reference sequence). The CDR3 contains 16 residues. Here the CDR3 reads CASKPGPAGADYGYTF. CDR3 in DNA: TGTGCCAGCAAGCCCGGCCCCGCAGGGGCAGACTATGGCTACACCTTC. Variable domain in full (rest from reference TRBV5-4 and TRBJ1-2): ETGVTQSPTHLIKTRGQQVTLRCSSQSGHNTVSWYQQALGQGPQFIFQYYREEENGRGNFPPRFSGLQFPNYSSELNVNALELDDSALYLCASKPGPAGADYGYTFGSGTRLTVV.

The chain links TRBV3-1 (or the pseudogene TRBV3-2) to TRBJ1-2; TRBD1 is a possible D gene (6 bases). The germline V gene encodes CDR1 LGHDT and CDR2 YNNKEL (reference sequence). The CDR3 runs to 13 residues. Trimming removed 5 bases from V and 5 bases from J, with 12 bases in between. The CDR3 nucleotides read TGTGCCAGCAGCGTACAGGGTTTGTATGGCTACACCTTC. Residues: CASSVQGLYGYTF.

The chain uses TRBV11-2 and TRBJ1-2; a weak D match, TRBD1 (6 bases). The germline CDR1 and CDR2 sequences are SGHAT and FQNNGV. This CDR3 comprises 14 residues. V was pared by 8 bases and J by 0 bases, with 13 bases between. CDR3 in amino acids: CASRNRAANYGYTF. CDR3 bases: TGTGCCAGCCGCAACAGGGCCGCTAACTATGGCTACACCTTC.

This rearrangement joins TRBV11-2 to TRBJ2-3; 7 bases are a match to TRBD1. The CDR3 covers 14 residues. Per germline, CDR1 SGHAT and CDR2 FQNNGV. The trim removed 5 bases at V and 5 bases at J, leaving 7 bases unmatched. Here the CDR3 DNA reads TGTGCCAGCAGCCAGACAGGGTCAGGAGATACGCAGTATTTT. Its translation: CASSQTGSGDTQYF. Complete variable domain (other parts from reference TRBV11-2 and TRBJ2-3): EAGVAQSPRYKIIEKRQSVAFWCNPISGHATLYWYQQILGQGPKLLIQFQNNGVVDDSQLPKDRFSAERLKGVDSTLKIQPAKLEDSAVYLCASSQTGSGDTQYFGPGTRLTVL.

The CDR3 DNA reads as TGTGCCAGCAGCGACGAGGGACACGCGAATTCACCCCTCCACTTT. It codes for CASSDEGHANSPLHF. The genes are TRBV9 and TRBJ1-6, with TRBD1 as a possible D gene (6 bases). V lost 3 bases and J 7 bases, leaving 14 bases between the germline ends. The CDR3 extends over 15 amino acids. Per germline, CDR1 SGDLS and CDR2 YYNGEE. Full variable domain (missing parts from reference TRBV9 and TRBJ1-6): DSGVTQTPKHLITATGQRVTLRCSPRSGDLSVYWYQQSLDQGLQFLIQYYNGEERAKGNILERFSAQQFPDLHSELNLSSLELGDSALYFCASSDEGHANSPLHFGNGTRLTVT.

This clone was counted a single time. The CDR3 sequence is CASSPGGRSSYEQYF. The CDR3 bases are TGTGCCAGCAGCCCAGGGGGCCGAAGCTCCTACGAGCAGTACTTC. The chain recombines TRBV7-8 with TRBJ2-7; 8 nucleotides line up with TRBD1. Germline V gene sequence: CDR1 SGHVS, CDR2 FQNEAQ. V dropped 5 bases and J dropped 0; count of bases not matched to a gene: 6. The CDR3 length is 15 residues. The full variable domain, rest sourced from reference TRBV7-8 and TRBJ2-7, is GAGVSQSPRYKVAKRGQDVALRCDPISGHVSLFWYQQALGQGPEFLTYFQNEAQLDKSGLPSDRFFAERPEGSVSTLKIQRTQQEDSAVYLCASSPGGRSSYEQYFGPGTRLTVT.

This chain links TRBV5-1 with TRBJ1-1; D possibly corresponds to TRBD1 (5 bases). Germline CDR1 is SGHRS and CDR2 is YFSETQ. The CDR3 covers 13 residues. With 4 bases removed from V and 1 base from J, the gap between germline ends came to 8 bases. CDR3 sequence reads: CASSDQGNTEAFF. The CDR3 nucleotides are TGCGCCAGCAGCGACCAGGGGAACACTGAAGCTTTCTTT. The full variable domain, in which reference TRBV5-1 and TRBJ1-1 provide the parts outside the CDR3, is KAGVTQTPRYLIKTRGQQVTLSCSPISGHRSVSWYQQTPGQGLQFLFEYFSETQRNKGNFPGRFSGRQFSNSRSEMNVSTLELGDSALYLCASSDQGNTEAFFGQGTRLTVV.

The genes are TRBV19 and TRBJ1-4; 11 bases are a match to TRBD1. Germline V gene sequence: CDR1 LNHDA, CDR2 SQIVND (reference sequence). The J segment lost 7 bases and the V segment lost 5 bases, leaving 6 bases of the junction unmatched. CDR3 length equals 15 residues. CDR3 sequence: CASSVGQGAGEKLFF. CDR3 in DNA: TGTGCCAGTAGTGTAGGACAGGGGGCAGGTGAAAAACTGTTTTTT.

Concerning this clone itself: Different DNA sequences within this sample yield the same CDR3. This sequence joins TRBV5-1 and TRBJ1-2, with D perhaps matching TRBD1 (5 bases). V lost 3 bases, J lost 0 bases, and 6 bases lay in between. Germline V gives CDR1 SGHRS, CDR2 YFSETQ. The CDR3 spans 13 residues. The CDR3 region has the DNA TGCGCCAGCAGCTCGACAGCTAACTATGGCTACACCTTC. It is translated as CASSSTANYGYTF.

The chain joins TRBV5-6 to TRBJ2-3; a weak D match, TRBD1 (5 bases). The length of the CDR3 is 15 residues. Trimming shortened V by 0 bases and J by 1 base, and 9 bases separated the two germline ends. Per germline, CDR1 SGHDT and CDR2 YYEEEE. The CDR3 spells CASSLGQTRTDTQYF. The CDR3 DNA reads as TGTGCCAGCAGCTTGGGACAGACTCGCACAGATACGCAGTATTTT.

The chain employs TRBV11-2 and TRBJ2-1; TRBD2 agrees at 12 bases. The J segment lost 4 bases and the V segment lost 5 bases, leaving 6 bases of the junction unmatched. CDR1 SGHAT and CDR2 FQNNGV come from the germline V gene. CDR3 length: 16 amino acids. CDR3 in amino acids: CASSNLLAGGYNEQFF. In nucleotides, the CDR3 is TGTGCCAGCAGCAATCTCCTAGCGGGGGGGTACAATGAGCAGTTCTTC.

The rearrangement uses TRBV2 and TRBJ2-7; 12 bases are a match to TRBD2. The CDR3 has 15 residues. CDR1 and CDR2 from the germline V gene are SNHLY and FYNNEI. Trimming took 2 bases from V and 6 from J; bases not matched to a gene: 5. CDR3 loop: CASSESPSGRGEQYF. CDR3 nucleotide sequence: TGTGCCAGCAGTGAATCCCCTAGCGGGAGGGGCGAGCAGTACTTC.

V gene TRBV4-3 combines with J gene TRBJ2-1; the match to TRBD2 covers 8 bases. CDR3 size: 13 residues. V was clipped by 4 bases and J by 15 bases; unmatched bases: 11. Germline CDR1 reads LGHNA; CDR2 reads YSLEER. The CDR3 sequence is CASSPIRSGSLFF. The CDR3 coding sequence is TGCGCCAGCAGCCCAATTCGGAGCGGGAGTTTGTTCTTC.

This chain links TRBV19 with TRBJ1-2; 8 bases agree with TRBD1. This CDR3 is 13 amino acids long. With 6 bases clipped from V and 4 bases from J, the junction kept 4 bases outside the gene matches. Per germline, CDR1 LNHDA and CDR2 SQIVND (reference sequence). The CDR3 sequence is CASRRTGPYGYTF. The CDR3 DNA reads TGTGCCAGTAGGAGGACAGGGCCCTATGGCTACACCTTC.

The V call is TRBV19, the J call TRBJ2-1, with 7 bases lining up with TRBD2. This CDR3 has 14 residues. J lost 3 bases, V lost 7 bases, and 6 bases had no gene match. Germline V CDR1 and CDR2: LNHDA, SQIVND (reference sequence). The CDR3 region is CASNPGTIYNEQFF. The CDR3 DNA follows: TGTGCCAGTAACCCCGGGACTATCTACAATGAGCAGTTCTTC.

This clone was detected only once. The chain links TRBV25-1 to TRBJ2-7; D call uncertain. The V end lost 3 bases, the J end lost 7 bases, and 16 bases lay between the germline ends. CDR1 and CDR2 from the germline V gene are MGHDK and SYGVNS. The CDR3 loop spans 14 amino acids. CDR3 protein: CASSDPFTAEEQYF. The CDR3 DNA reads TGTGCCAGCAGTGACCCATTTACCGCGGAAGAGCAGTACTTC.

The rearrangement uses TRBV19 and TRBJ2-2; 11 bases match TRBD2. CDR1 and CDR2 from the germline V gene are LNHDA and SQIVND (reference sequence). Trimming removed 6 bases from V and 8 bases from J; junction bases left unmatched: 11. The CDR3 is 16 amino acids. This chain's CDR3 is CASSLGLAGGMGELFF. As DNA, the CDR3 is TGTGCCAGTAGCCTCGGGCTAGCGGGAGGAATGGGGGAGCTGTTTTTT.

The chain uses TRBV7-9 and TRBJ1-2, with D hard to call. In germline, CDR1 is SEHNR, CDR2 FQNEAQ (reference sequence). The V and J ends lost 0 bases and 6 bases respectively, with 11 bases between them. There are 14 residues in the CDR3. CDR3 sequence: CASSLAGRGHGYTF. The CDR3 coding sequence is TGTGCCAGCAGCTTAGCCGGGAGAGGTCATGGCTACACCTTC.

This sequence joins TRBV7-3 and TRBJ1-1; 8 positions agree with TRBD1. Germline V gene data show CDR1 as SGHTA and CDR2 as FQGTGA. The V and J ends lost 1 base and 7 bases, in that order; junction bases with no gene match: 17. The CDR3 is made up of 18 amino acids. This chain's CDR3 is CASSLNGPPGGEGVEAFF. The CDR3, as DNA: TGTGCCAGCAGCTTAAACGGGCCCCCAGGGGGCGAGGGGGTTGAAGCTTTCTTT.

The CDR3 reads CASSPTGVDQPQHF. CDR3 nucleotides: TGTGCCAGCAGCCCTACAGGGGTTGATCAGCCCCAGCATTTT. V gene TRBV7-8 combines with J gene TRBJ1-5; 7 positions match TRBD1. The CDR3 is 14 residues long. V dropped 5 bases and J dropped 5; count of bases not matched to a gene: 6. Germline assignment: CDR1 SGHVS and CDR2 FQNEAQ.

The chain employs TRBV18 and TRBJ1-1; D not resolved. The CDR3 is 16 amino acids. V was pared by 6 bases and J by 5 bases, with 22 bases between. Germline values: CDR1 KGHSH, CDR2 LQKENI. This chain's CDR3 is CASSPRPLGGLTEAFF. The DNA for the CDR3 is TGTGCCAGCTCTCCGCGACCCTTGGGAGGGTTGACTGAAGCTTTCTTT.

The V call is TRBV3-1 (or the pseudogene TRBV3-2), the J call TRBJ2-2; possibly TRBD2 for D (5 bases). Germline V gene data show CDR1 as LGHDT and CDR2 as YNNKEL (reference sequence). With 7 bases removed from V and 2 bases from J, the gap between germline ends came to 14 bases. The CDR3 extends over 15 amino acids. This CDR3 is CASKLSGTNTGELFF. CDR3 nucleotides: TGTGCCAGCAAATTATCGGGAACAAACACCGGGGAGCTGTTTTTT.

This clone has ten or more counts. The gene calls are TRBV2 and TRBJ2-3, with 7 bases lining up with TRBD1. CDR3 length: 15 residues. V shed 5 bases and J 0 bases; nucleotides not matched to a gene: 5. In germline, CDR1 is SNHLY, CDR2 FYNNEI. CDR3 sequence: CASSRGPPSTDTQYF. The CDR3 DNA follows: TGTGCCAGCAGTAGGGGGCCTCCTAGCACAGATACGCAGTATTTT.

This chain connects TRBV5-6 to TRBJ2-7, with TRBD2 matching over 9 bases. V was pared by 3 bases and J by 5 bases, with 3 bases of the junction left unmatched. Germline values: CDR1 SGHDT, CDR2 YYEEEE. The CDR3 is made up of 13 amino acids. The CDR3 loop is CASSWRLADEQYF. The CDR3 DNA is TGTGCCAGCAGCTGGCGACTAGCGGACGAGCAGTACTTC.

J is TRBJ1-6 and V is TRBV28; possibly TRBD1 for D (5 bases). V lost 2 bases and J lost 11, with 19 bases in between. The CDR3 is 16 residues long. Germline V lookup: CDR1 MDHEN, CDR2 SYDVKM. Written as DNA, the CDR3 is TGTGCCAGCAGTTTAAAGGGGATGGTTTATGATACACCCCTCCACTTT. Protein product: CASSLKGMVYDTPLHF.